This T cell receptor beta chain was documented in a study of response to subunit inactivated influenza vaccine. This clonotype appeared a few times. Germline-derived CDR1 and CDR2 are LGHNA and YSLEER. The CDR3 loop spans 15 amino acids. V lost 2 bases, J lost 2 bases, and 5 bases stayed unmatched. In TCRdb, the RT-PCR reads were re-called with MiXCR into one record per CDR3 protein. The sample includes about 570,000 distinct CDR3 sequences, 11% of them seen just once. The same specimen was also included in a second study, on T cells expressing NK-cell markers. That paper notes: Generation of TCR beta cDNA was performed by 5'RACE template switching incorporating UMIs. Of eight sequenced donors, seven were HCMV-seropositive and one HCMV-seronegative.

The chain carries TRBV4-3 and TRBJ2-7; TRBD1 matches 8 bases. The input for sequencing was PBMCs from blood, taken on the day of vaccination. This clonotype originated in a man aged 50 to 60 who received an inactivated influenza vaccine. The CDR3 sequence: CASSQSNRGAYEQYF. In nucleotides, the CDR3 is TGCGCCAGCAGCCAAAGCAACAGGGGGGCCTACGAGCAGTACTTC.